This TCR beta chain is drawn from a study of T cells in Graves' hyperthyroidism and ophthalmopathy. Overall study results and limits: Most thyroid clonotypes expanded above 0.001 were also detected in blood.

V lost 1 base to trimming and J lost 7 bases, with 11 bases between them. Germline CDR1 LNHNV, CDR2 YYDKDF (reference sequence). The CDR3 totals 15 residues. It was RNA transcripts that yielded the amplified TCR beta CDR3 regions. TCR CDR3 regions were first amplified by RT-PCR with HTBI primers. A single record per CDR3 protein comes from TCRdb applying MiXCR to the multiplex PCR reads. Of some 600,000 distinct CDR3 sequences in the sample, more than 45% were seen once. On this clonotype: Its target is unknown.

Those with hyperthyroidism were 18 to 65 years old, newly diagnosed, and ill for under 2 months. The sample consisted of peripheral blood or thyroid tissue (not recorded which). The gene calls are TRBV15 and TRBJ1-6, with no clear D. The receptor was derived from a woman aged 18-29 years with Graves' hyperthyroidism. The CDR3 region has the DNA TGTGCCACCAGCAGAGGAACAGCGGGCAATTCACCCCTCCACTTT. This translates into CATSRGTAGNSPLHF.